This entry lists 28 T cell receptor beta chains sequenced from one sample in a study of cytomegalovirus exposure and HLA in healthy donors. The PCR used 60 Vbeta and 13 Jbeta primers. Repertoires were generated with immunoSEQ multiplex PCR, while TCRdb's copy carries only in-frame clones and drops some. Of about 170,000 clones in the sample, under 90% were seen once. Sequencing was carried out using PBMCs. These receptors all stem from a man under 40 in good health and CMV-seropositive.

This sequence joins TRBV7-9 and TRBJ1-6; D call uncertain. This CDR3 region has 14 residues. From germline, CDR1 is SEHNR and CDR2 FQNEAQ (reference sequence). Trimming left V 3 bases short and J 3 bases short, with 6 bases between. The CDR3 bases are TGTGCCAGCAGCTTGGGCAGCTATAATTCACCCCTCCACTTT. Protein: CASSLGSYNSPLHF.

This chain uses TRBV6-5 with TRBJ1-4; 9 bases match TRBD1. This CDR3 comprises 14 residues. Trimming at V came to 4 bases and at J to 8 bases, leaving 5 bases not matched to a gene. Germline loops: CDR1 MNHEY, CDR2 SVGAGI. The CDR3: CASSLDRGGEKLFF. In DNA, the CDR3 is TGTGCCAGCAGTTTGGACAGGGGAGGAGAAAAACTGTTTTTT.

The J gene is TRBJ1-2, the V gene TRBV19; TRBD1 matches 8 bases. Germline lookup yields CDR1 LNHDA and CDR2 SQIVND (reference sequence). The CDR3 has 16 residues. The V and J ends lost 7 bases and 6 bases, in that order; junction bases with no gene match: 16. The CDR3 DNA reads TGTGCCAGTACCGAGGGACAGGCCCTCCACTTTAATGGCTACACCTTC. It encodes CASTEGQALHFNGYTF.

The J gene is TRBJ1-3, the V gene TRBV5-1; TRBD1 agrees at 8 bases. Germline loops: CDR1 SGHRS, CDR2 YFSETQ. After removal of 0 bases from V and 8 bases from J, the junction contained 7 bases not matched to a gene. The CDR3 totals 15 residues. In DNA, the CDR3 is TGCGCCAGCAGCTTGGATCCCAGGGGGCGAGACACCATATATTTT. Its protein product is CASSLDPRGRDTIYF.

This clone came up once. CDR3 region: CASSDQLAGSTDTQYF. The CDR3, as DNA: TGTGCCAGCTCAGATCAACTAGCGGGGTCCACAGATACGCAGTATTTT. This rearrangement joins TRBV18 to TRBJ2-3, with 10 bases identical to TRBD2. The V segment lost 5 bases and the J segment 2 bases; nucleotides outside the gene matches: 7. This CDR3 spans 16 amino acids. Germline loops: CDR1 KGHSH, CDR2 LQKENI.

The J gene is TRBJ1-3, the V gene TRBV5-1, with 10 nucleotides matching TRBD1. After removal of 3 bases from V and 1 base from J, the junction contained 4 bases not matched to a gene. Germline-derived CDR1 and CDR2 are SGHRS and YFSETQ. CDR3 length equals 16 residues. For the CDR3, the DNA is TGCGCCAGCAGCTCCCGACAGGGGGCTTCTGGAAACACCATATATTTT. Protein product: CASSSRQGASGNTIYF.

The CDR3 loop is CASSQDLQQTQYF. Here the CDR3 DNA reads TGTGCCAGCAGCCAAGACCTACAGCAGACCCAGTACTTC. The genes are TRBV4-2 and TRBJ2-5; unclear D gene. The CDR3 has 13 amino acids. Germline V gives CDR1 LGHNA, CDR2 YNFKEQ. The V end lost 0 bases, the J end lost 6 bases, and 8 bases lay between the germline ends.

The gene calls are TRBV27 and TRBJ1-2; 9 nucleotides line up with TRBD1. This CDR3 has 14 residues. Germline trimming cut 4 bases from V and 7 bases from J; bases unmatched to any gene: 7. Germline-derived CDR1 and CDR2 are MNHEY and SMNVEV (reference sequence). CDR3 loop: CASSSGQGLGGYTF. Written as DNA, the CDR3 is TGTGCCAGCAGTTCCGGACAGGGGCTCGGTGGCTACACCTTC.

V is TRBV5-4 and J is TRBJ2-7; 10 bases agree with TRBD1. This CDR3 is built from 14 residues. CDR1 and CDR2 from the germline V gene are SGHNT and YYREEE (reference sequence). V was pared by 2 bases and J by 6 bases, with 5 bases of the junction left unmatched. CDR3 amino acids: CASSFRDRGSEQYF. The CDR3 DNA reads as TGTGCCAGCAGCTTCCGGGACAGGGGAAGCGAGCAGTACTTC.

This sequence joins TRBV5-6 and TRBJ1-2; TRBD1 might be the D (6 bases). Germline CDR1 reads SGHDT; CDR2 reads YYEEEE. The V end was cut by 4 bases, the J end by 8 bases, with 21 bases between. This CDR3 is 15 amino acids long. Here the CDR3 DNA reads TGTGCCAGCAGCCCCGTCACAGCAGGGGCGCGGGGCTACACCTTC. As protein: CASSPVTAGARGYTF.

The chain employs TRBV29-1 and TRBJ2-5; 10 bases agree with TRBD1. CDR1 and CDR2 from the germline V gene are SQVTM and ANQGSEA. Trimming cost V 5 bases and J 5 bases; bases outside gene matches: 5. The CDR3 is 13 residues long. CDR3 coding DNA: TGCAGCGTTCGGACAGGGGGACAGGAGACCCAGTACTTC. The encoded protein is CSVRTGGQETQYF.

The gene calls are TRBV10-3 and TRBJ1-1; a weak D match, TRBD1 (5 bases). The CDR3 has 16 residues. V gave up 0 bases and J gave up 10 bases, with 21 bases separating them. CDR1 is ENHRY, CDR2 SYGVKD, per germline. The CDR3 is CAISESNGGSSNTAFF. The CDR3 nucleotides are TGTGCCATCAGTGAGTCCAACGGGGGAAGCTCCAACACAGCTTTCTTT.

CDR3 coding DNA: TGTGCCAGCAGTTTATCGAAGGGACAGGGCTATGAGCAGTTCTTC. Protein: CASSLSKGQGYEQFF. The rearrangement uses TRBV27 and TRBJ2-1, with 9 bases that match TRBD1. The CDR3 extends over 15 amino acids. Germline CDR1 is MNHEY and CDR2 is SMNVEV (reference sequence). After removal of 0 bases from V and 8 bases from J, the junction contained 5 bases not matched to a gene.

The chain carries TRBV30 and TRBJ1-5, with TRBD1 matching 8 bases. CDR3 length: 15 residues. V lost 2 bases and J lost 5; bases outside the gene matches: 8. Germline-derived CDR1 and CDR2 are GTSNPN and SVGIG (reference sequence). The CDR3 region is CAWSTGQGGYQPQHF. The CDR3 coding sequence is TGTGCCTGGAGTACCGGACAGGGTGGGTATCAGCCCCAGCATTTT. Together with reference TRBV30 and TRBJ1-5, the CDR3 gives the full variable domain: SQTIHQWPATLVQPVGSPLSLECTVEGTSNPNLYWYRQAAGRGLQLLFYSVGIGQISSEVPQNLSASRPQDRQFILSSKKLLLSDSGFYLCAWSTGQGGYQPQHFGDGTRLSIL.

The chain recombines TRBV18 with TRBJ1-2; 9 bases line up with TRBD1. Germline assignment: CDR1 KGHSH and CDR2 LQKENI. V lost 0 bases to trimming and J lost 3 bases; unmatched junction nucleotides: 2. The CDR3 extends over 15 amino acids. Here the CDR3 DNA reads TGTGCCAGCTCACCACCCCGGACAGGGGACTATGGCTACACCTTC. This gives the protein CASSPPRTGDYGYTF.

The chain couples TRBV6-5 to TRBJ1-2; 7 bases align to TRBD1. The CDR3 contains 15 residues. In germline, CDR1 is MNHEY, CDR2 SVGAGI. The junction had 8 bases not matched to a gene; V was cut back by 6 bases and J by 1 base. The CDR3 is CASSRRDRFNYGYTF. The CDR3 DNA sequence: TGTGCCAGCAGCCGGCGGGACAGATTTAACTATGGCTACACCTTC.

This clone was seen once. The chain uses TRBV25-1 and TRBJ1-5; D possibly corresponds to TRBD1 (6 bases). CDR3 length: 15 residues. Trimming removed 2 bases from V and 2 bases from J, with 10 bases in between. Germline CDR1 and CDR2: MGHDK and SYGVNS. The CDR3 DNA follows: TGTGCCAGCAGTGAAACAGGGATGGGCAATCAGCCCCAGCATTTT. Its translation is CASSETGMGNQPQHF. The variable domain in full, completed from reference TRBV25-1 and TRBJ1-5, reads EADIYQTPRYLVIGTGKKITLECSQTMGHDKMYWYQQDPGMELHLIHYSYGVNSTEKGDLSSESTVSRIRTEHFPLTLESARPSHTSQYLCASSETGMGNQPQHFGDGTRLSIL.

This clone was detected only a few times. The chain uses TRBV13 and TRBJ1-1; TRBD1 aligns across 9 bases. The CDR3 is 17 amino acids. Trimming took 5 bases from V and 4 from J; bases not matched to a gene: 14. Germline V gene data show CDR1 as PRHDT and CDR2 as FYEKMQ (reference sequence). CDR3 bases: TGTGCCAGCAGCAGCTCCCTCCTACAGGGGGCCTTCACTGAAGCTTTCTTT. Translation: CASSSSLLQGAFTEAFF.

CDR3 in DNA: TGTGCCAGCAGTTACTCGAGCCCAGGGGGGTTACGCCGGCAGTATTTT. This gives the protein CASSYSSPGGLRRQYF. This chain joins TRBV6-5 and TRBJ2-3; D is perhaps TRBD1 (7 bases). Trimming took off 0 bases at V and 11 bases at J, with 21 bases between the two ends. The germline CDR1 and CDR2 sequences are MNHEY and SVGAGI. The CDR3 totals 16 residues.

The chain has TRBV7-8 and TRBJ2-2; the D gene is possibly TRBD2 (7 bases). Trimming removed 4 bases from V and 7 bases from J, with 22 bases in between. The CDR3 has 17 amino acids. Germline V lookup: CDR1 SGHVS, CDR2 FQNEAQ. The CDR3 protein is CASSSQRGAQLGGELFF. CDR3 nucleotides: TGTGCCAGCAGCTCCCAACGGGGGGCGCAATTGGGCGGGGAGCTGTTTTTT.

V usage is TRBV5-1 and J usage is TRBJ1-1; D is perhaps TRBD1 (5 bases). V was shortened by 2 bases and J by 1 base, with 9 bases between the two germline ends. The germline V gene encodes CDR1 SGHRS and CDR2 YFSETQ. The CDR3 is made up of 14 amino acids. The CDR3 DNA is TGCGCCAGCAGCTTATCCAGGGAGAACACTGAAGCTTTCTTT. Amino acids: CASSLSRENTEAFF.

This chain joins TRBV7-2 and TRBJ2-1; 7 bases are a match to TRBD2. This CDR3 is built from 14 residues. The V segment lost 10 bases and the J segment 0 bases; nucleotides outside the gene matches: 6. CDR1 is SGHTA, CDR2 FQGNSA, per germline. The CDR3 here is CATTSGDSYNEQFF. CDR3 DNA: TGTGCCACCACGAGCGGGGACTCCTACAATGAGCAGTTCTTC.

V usage is TRBV25-1 and J usage is TRBJ2-2; D gene ambiguous. The CDR3 is 15 amino acids. Germline lookup yields CDR1 MGHDK and CDR2 SYGVNS. The V end lost 3 bases, the J end lost 0 bases, and 8 bases lay between the germline ends. CDR3 loop: CASSDGGANTGELFF. The CDR3 DNA is TGTGCCAGCAGTGACGGCGGAGCGAACACCGGGGAGCTGTTTTTT.

This clone showed up just once. The CDR3 sequence: CASSPPPGPYEQYF. The CDR3 DNA reads as TGTGCCAGCAGCCCCCCGCCAGGCCCCTACGAGCAGTACTTC. The V gene is TRBV7-8, the J gene TRBJ2-7; unclear D gene. V was clipped by 5 bases and J by 2 bases, with 13 bases between them. This CDR3 spans 14 amino acids. Germline V gene lookup returns CDR1 SGHVS and CDR2 FQNEAQ.

This chain joins TRBV18 and TRBJ1-2; D remains ambiguous. Germline V gives CDR1 KGHSH, CDR2 LQKENI. V dropped 2 bases and J dropped 1 base, with 14 bases sitting between them. This CDR3 contains 16 residues. The CDR3: CASSPGTITHNYGYTF. The CDR3 nucleotides are TGTGCCAGCTCACCAGGAACTATAACCCATAACTATGGCTACACCTTC.

V and J are TRBV18 and TRBJ2-5; 7 bases fit TRBD1. CDR3 size: 13 residues. The V segment lost 6 bases and the J segment 6 bases; nucleotides outside the gene matches: 7. The V gene's germline CDR1 is KGHSH and CDR2 LQKENI. CDR3 DNA: TGTGCCAGCTCTCCCAGGGGGTCGCAGACCCAGTACTTC. It specifies CASSPRGSQTQYF.

The rearrangement uses TRBV10-3 and TRBJ2-6, with 7 bases matching TRBD1. There are 17 residues in the CDR3. V was clipped by 7 bases and J by 1 base; unmatched bases: 10. Germline assignment: CDR1 ENHRY and CDR2 SYGVKD. This CDR3 is CAITEGDRVSGANVLTF. CDR3 bases: TGTGCCATCACCGAGGGAGACAGGGTATCTGGGGCCAACGTCCTGACTTTC.

This sequence joins TRBV6-8 and TRBJ2-2; TRBD2 matches 11 bases. V gave up 0 bases and J gave up 4 bases; unmatched junction bases: 4. This CDR3 has 17 residues. Germline-derived CDR1 and CDR2 are MNHGY and SAAAGT. CDR3 bases: TGTGCCAGCAGTTACTCCCTAGCGGGGGGATGCACCGGGGAGCTGTTTTTT. Translated, it gives CASSYSLAGGCTGELFF.